One and the same sample provided the 8 T cell receptor beta chains below, sequenced in a study of OX40 agonist ivuxolimab in advanced cancers. Receptor amplification or capture employed the immunoSEQ multiplex PCR assay. TCRdb carries this immuneACCESS record with in-frame sequences only. Its versions omit some clonotypes, under half of them owing to an unresolved V gene in the studies checked, with the rest unexplained. This sample comprises 26,000 or so clones, 76% of them detected only once. The ten largest clones take up approximately 15% of the sample. This sample comprised CD4+ or CD8+ T cells sorted from blood, obtained in a trial of the OX40 agonist ivuxolimab. These TCRs come from an adult with an advanced solid tumor such as melanoma, head and neck, liver or kidney cancer.

The gene calls are TRBV4-1 and TRBJ1-1; a possible D gene is TRBD1 (6 bases). The ends were cut back, 0 bases at V and 9 bases at J, with 14 bases in the middle. The CDR3 consists of 14 residues. Germline V CDR1 and CDR2: MGHRA, YSYEKL. The CDR3 spells CASSQDPDRPKAFF. The CDR3 DNA reads as TGCGCCAGCAGCCAAGATCCTGACAGGCCTAAAGCTTTCTTT.

The chain carries TRBV7-9 and TRBJ1-3; no clear D gene. Per the germline V gene, CDR1 is SEHNR and CDR2 is FQNEAQ (reference sequence). Trimming pared 1 base from V and 4 bases from J, leaving 5 bases between. The CDR3 length is 13 residues. In nucleotides, the CDR3 is TGTGCCAGCAGCTTAGGGGCCGGAAACACCATATATTTT. Its translation: CASSLGAGNTIYF. Based on the CDR3 plus reference TRBV7-9 and TRBJ1-3, the full variable domain is DTGVSQNPRHKITKRGQNVTFRCDPISEHNRLYWYRQTLGQGPEFLTYFQNEAQLEKSRLLSDRFSAERPKGSFSTLEIQRTEQGDSAMYLCASSLGAGNTIYFGEGSWLTVV.

The V call is TRBV4-2, the J call TRBJ2-7; 7 nucleotides agree with TRBD2. Losses at the gene ends were 2 bases for V and 7 bases for J; bases not matched to a gene: 14. CDR1 is LGHNA and CDR2 is YNFKEQ in the germline V gene. The CDR3 consists of 16 residues. CDR3: CASSQRGRGVKGEQYF. The CDR3 coding sequence is TGTGCCAGCAGCCAAAGGGGACGGGGGGTTAAAGGGGAGCAGTACTTC.

This clone was observed a handful of times. This chain uses TRBV30 with TRBJ1-1; tentatively, D is TRBD1 (5 bases). This CDR3 spans 15 amino acids. V was cut by 5 bases and J by 1 base, with 17 bases left in between. Germline V gene sequence: CDR1 GTSNPN, CDR2 SVGIG (reference sequence). CDR3 residues: CAWFRRATGNTEAFF. In DNA form, the CDR3 reads TGTGCCTGGTTTCGGAGGGCCACAGGGAACACTGAAGCTTTCTTT.

CDR3 protein: CASSTWTSGGMDTQYF. The CDR3 coding sequence is TGTGCCAGCAGCACCTGGACTAGCGGGGGTATGGATACGCAGTATTTT. V usage is TRBV7-2 and J usage is TRBJ2-3; 13 nucleotides match TRBD2. J lost 6 bases, V lost 5 bases, and 8 bases had no gene match. CDR1 and CDR2 (germline): SGHTA, FQGNSA. The CDR3 totals 16 residues.

Comments on this clone: One end of the junction does not line up with germline, which may come from a read error. V and J are TRBV14 and TRBJ1-4; no definite D call. The germline CDR1 and CDR2 sequences are SGHDN and FVKESK. The CDR3 spans 12 residues. CDR3 amino acids: CASSHEDRHPTF. CDR3 nucleotides: TGTGCCAGCAGCCATGAAGATCGGCACCCCACGTTT.

The V and J genes are TRBV11-3 and TRBJ2-5, with TRBD2 matching over 14 bases. Trimming cost V 5 bases and J 2 bases; bases outside gene matches: 4. Germline values: CDR1 SGHNT, CDR2 YENEEA. The CDR3 has 16 amino acids. The CDR3 DNA sequence: TGTGCCAGCAGCCTGGGGACTAGCGGGGGACAAGAGACCCAGTACTTC. Amino acid sequence: CASSLGTSGGQETQYF. The full variable domain, its missing parts supplied by reference TRBV11-3 and TRBJ2-5, is EAGVVQSPRYKIIEKKQPVAFWCNPISGHNTLYWYLQNLGQGPELLIRYENEEAVDDSQLPKDRFSAERLKGVDSTLKIQPAELGDSAVYLCASSLGTSGGQETQYFGPGTRLLVL.

The J gene is TRBJ2-2, the V gene TRBV7-6; 10 bases are shared with TRBD2. This CDR3 has 17 residues. The V gene end was trimmed by 4 bases and the J gene end by 7 bases; junction bases not matched to a gene: 12. Germline V gives CDR1 SGHVS, CDR2 FNYEAQ. CDR3 residues: CASSWGLAGARDGELFF. DNA of the CDR3: TGTGCCAGCAGCTGGGGCCTAGCGGGGGCCCGGGACGGGGAGCTGTTTTTT.